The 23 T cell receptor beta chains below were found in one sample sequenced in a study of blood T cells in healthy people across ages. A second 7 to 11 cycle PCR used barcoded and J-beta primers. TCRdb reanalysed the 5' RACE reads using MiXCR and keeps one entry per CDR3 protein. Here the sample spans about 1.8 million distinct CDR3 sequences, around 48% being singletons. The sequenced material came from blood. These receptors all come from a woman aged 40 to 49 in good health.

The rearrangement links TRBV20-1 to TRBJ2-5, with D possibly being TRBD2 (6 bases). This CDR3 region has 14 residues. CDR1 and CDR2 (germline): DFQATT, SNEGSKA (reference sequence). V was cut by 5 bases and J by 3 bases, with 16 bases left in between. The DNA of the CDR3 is TGCAGTGCTCCTCCGGGACTTAAAAAAGAGACCCAGTACTTC. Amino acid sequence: CSAPPGLKKETQYF.

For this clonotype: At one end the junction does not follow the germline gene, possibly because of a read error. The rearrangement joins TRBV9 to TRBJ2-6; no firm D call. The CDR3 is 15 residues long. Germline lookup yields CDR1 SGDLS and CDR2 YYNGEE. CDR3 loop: CASSERASRANVLTF. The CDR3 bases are TGTGCCAGCAGCGAGCGAGCCTCTAGGGCCAACGTCCTGACTTTC.

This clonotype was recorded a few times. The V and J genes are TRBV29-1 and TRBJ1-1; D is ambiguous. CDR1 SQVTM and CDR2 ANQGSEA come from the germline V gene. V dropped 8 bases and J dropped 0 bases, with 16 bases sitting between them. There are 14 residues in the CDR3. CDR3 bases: TGCAGCTCCCGTGGTACGGCGGTGAACACTGAAGCTTTCTTT. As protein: CSSRGTAVNTEAFF. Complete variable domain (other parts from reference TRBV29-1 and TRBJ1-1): SAVISQKPSRDICQRGTSLTIQCQVDSQVTMMFWYRQQPGQSLTLIATANQGSEATYESGFVIDKFPISRPNLTFSTLTVSNMSPEDSSIYLCSSRGTAVNTEAFFGQGTRLTVV.

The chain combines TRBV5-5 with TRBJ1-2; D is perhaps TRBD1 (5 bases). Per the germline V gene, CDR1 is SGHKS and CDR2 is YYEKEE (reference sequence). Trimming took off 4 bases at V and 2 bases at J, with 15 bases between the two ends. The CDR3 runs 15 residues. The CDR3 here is CASSVDFGGNYGYTF. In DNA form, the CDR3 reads TGTGCCAGCAGCGTAGACTTTGGGGGGAACTATGGCTACACCTTC. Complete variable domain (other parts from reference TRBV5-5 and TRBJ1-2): DAGVTQSPTHLIKTRGQQVTLRCSPISGHKSVSWYQQVLGQGPQFIFQYYEKEERGRGNFPDRFSARQFPNYSSELNVNALLLGDSALYLCASSVDFGGNYGYTFGSGTRLTVV.

The DNA of the CDR3 is TGTGCCAGCAGCCCTCAGCCTGAGCTGTTCCTTTATGAGCAGTTCTTC. This sequence encodes CASSPQPELFLYEQFF. The chain has TRBV9 and TRBJ2-1; D not resolved. Trimming pared 4 bases from V and 8 bases from J, leaving 22 bases between. CDR1 and CDR2 from the germline V gene are SGDLS and YYNGEE. This CDR3 comprises 16 residues.

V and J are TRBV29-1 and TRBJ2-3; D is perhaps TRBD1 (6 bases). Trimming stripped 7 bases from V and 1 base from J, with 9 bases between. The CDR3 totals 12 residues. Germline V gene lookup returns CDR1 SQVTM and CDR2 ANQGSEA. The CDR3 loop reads CSGDTRTDTQYF. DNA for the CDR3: TGCAGCGGGGACACTCGCACAGATACGCAGTATTTT.

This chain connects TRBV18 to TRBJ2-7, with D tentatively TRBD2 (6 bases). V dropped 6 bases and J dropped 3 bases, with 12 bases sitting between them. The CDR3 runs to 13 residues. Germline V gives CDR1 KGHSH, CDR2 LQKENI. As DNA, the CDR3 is TGTGCCAGCTCCCGGGAGCCCTACTACGAGCAGTACTTC. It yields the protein CASSREPYYEQYF. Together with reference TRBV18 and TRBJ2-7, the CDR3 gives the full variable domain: NAGVMQNPRHLVRRRGQEARLRCSPMKGHSHVYWYRQLPEEGLKFMVYLQKENIIDESGMPKERFSAEFPKEGPSILRIQQVVRGDSAAYFCASSREPYYEQYFGPGTRLTVT.

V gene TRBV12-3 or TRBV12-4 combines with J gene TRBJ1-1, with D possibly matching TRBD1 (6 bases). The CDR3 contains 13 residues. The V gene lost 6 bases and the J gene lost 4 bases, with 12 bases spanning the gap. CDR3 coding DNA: TGTGCCAGCAGCAGGACGGGGGCCACTGAAGCTTTCTTT. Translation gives CASSRTGATEAFF.

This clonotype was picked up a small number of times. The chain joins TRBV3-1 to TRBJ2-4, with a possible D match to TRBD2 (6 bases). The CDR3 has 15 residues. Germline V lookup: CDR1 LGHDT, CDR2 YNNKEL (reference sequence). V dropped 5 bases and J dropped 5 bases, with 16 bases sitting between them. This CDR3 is CASSDLGGVENIQYF. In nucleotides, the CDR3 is TGTGCCAGCAGCGACCTTGGCGGGGTGGAAAACATTCAGTACTTC.

The CDR3 DNA reads TGCAGCGTGGGGGACAGTCTGGCCGGGGCCAACGTCCTGACTTTC. Its protein product is CSVGDSLAGANVLTF. This chain joins TRBV29-1 and TRBJ2-6; 7 nucleotides align to TRBD1. Per the germline V gene, CDR1 is SQVTM and CDR2 is ANQGSEA. With V trimmed by 6 bases and J by 4 bases, 9 bases remained unmatched. The CDR3 is 15 amino acids.

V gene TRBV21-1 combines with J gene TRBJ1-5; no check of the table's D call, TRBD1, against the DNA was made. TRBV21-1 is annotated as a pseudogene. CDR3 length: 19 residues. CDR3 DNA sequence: TGTGCCAGCAGCAAATATGTCAGGGGTTTATCCAAAACGGATCAGCCCCAGCATTTT. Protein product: CASSKYVRGLSKTDQPQHF.

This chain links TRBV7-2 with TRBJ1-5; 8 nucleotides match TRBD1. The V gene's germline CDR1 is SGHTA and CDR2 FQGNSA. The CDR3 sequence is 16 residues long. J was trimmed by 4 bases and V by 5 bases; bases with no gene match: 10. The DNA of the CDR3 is TGTGCCAGCAGCCCCGTCACAGGGGGAGGGAATCAGCCCCAGCATTTT. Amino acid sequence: CASSPVTGGGNQPQHF.

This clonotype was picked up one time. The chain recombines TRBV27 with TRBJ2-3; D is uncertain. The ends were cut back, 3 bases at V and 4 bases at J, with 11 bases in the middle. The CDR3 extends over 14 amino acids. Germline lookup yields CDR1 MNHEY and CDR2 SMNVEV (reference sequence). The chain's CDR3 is CASSFRSRADTQYF. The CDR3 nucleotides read TGTGCCAGCAGTTTTCGATCTCGGGCAGATACGCAGTATTTT.

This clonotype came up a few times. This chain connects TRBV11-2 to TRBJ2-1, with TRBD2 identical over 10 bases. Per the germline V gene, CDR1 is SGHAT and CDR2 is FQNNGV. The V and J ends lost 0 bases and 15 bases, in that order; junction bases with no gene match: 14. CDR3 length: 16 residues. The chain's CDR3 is CASSLERNSGGSEPFF. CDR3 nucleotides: TGTGCCAGCAGCTTAGAACGGAATAGCGGGGGGTCAGAACCGTTCTTC.

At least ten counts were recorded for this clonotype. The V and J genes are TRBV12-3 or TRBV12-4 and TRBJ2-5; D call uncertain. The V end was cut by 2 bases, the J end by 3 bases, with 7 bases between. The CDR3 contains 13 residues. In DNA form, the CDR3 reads TGTGCCAGCAGTTTACGCCTAAAAGAGACCCAGTACTTC. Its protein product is CASSLRLKETQYF.

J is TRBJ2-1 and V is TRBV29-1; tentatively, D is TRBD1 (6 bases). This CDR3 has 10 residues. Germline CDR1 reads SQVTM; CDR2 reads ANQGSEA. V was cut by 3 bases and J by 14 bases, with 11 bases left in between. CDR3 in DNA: TGCAGCGTTGACGGGCCAGGGGAGTTCTTC. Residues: CSVDGPGEFF.

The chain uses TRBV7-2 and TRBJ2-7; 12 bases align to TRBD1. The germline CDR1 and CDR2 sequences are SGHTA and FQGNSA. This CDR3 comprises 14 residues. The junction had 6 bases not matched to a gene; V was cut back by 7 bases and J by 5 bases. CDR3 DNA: TGTGCCAGCACAGGGACAGGGGGCGTCAACGAGCAGTACTTC. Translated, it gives CASTGTGGVNEQYF. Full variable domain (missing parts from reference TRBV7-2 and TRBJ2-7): GAGVSQSPSNKVTEKGKDVELRCDPISGHTALYWYRQSLGQGLEFLIYFQGNSAPDKSGLPSDRFSAERTGGSVSTLTIQRTQQEDSAVYLCASTGTGGVNEQYFGPGTRLTVT.

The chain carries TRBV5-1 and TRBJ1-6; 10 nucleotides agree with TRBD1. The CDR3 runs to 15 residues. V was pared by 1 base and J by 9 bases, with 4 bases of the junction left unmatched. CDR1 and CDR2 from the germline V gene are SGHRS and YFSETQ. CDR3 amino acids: CASSLSGQGSSPLHF. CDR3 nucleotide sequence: TGCGCCAGCAGCTTGTCGGGACAGGGGAGTTCACCCCTCCACTTT.

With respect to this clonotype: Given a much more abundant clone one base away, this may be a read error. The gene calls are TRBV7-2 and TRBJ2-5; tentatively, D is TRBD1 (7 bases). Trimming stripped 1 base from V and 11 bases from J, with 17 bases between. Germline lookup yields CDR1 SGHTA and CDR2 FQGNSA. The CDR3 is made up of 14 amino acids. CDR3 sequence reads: CASSLDRGGYGQYF. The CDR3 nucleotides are TGTGCCAGCAGCTTAGACAGGGGAGGCTACGGGCAGTACTTC.

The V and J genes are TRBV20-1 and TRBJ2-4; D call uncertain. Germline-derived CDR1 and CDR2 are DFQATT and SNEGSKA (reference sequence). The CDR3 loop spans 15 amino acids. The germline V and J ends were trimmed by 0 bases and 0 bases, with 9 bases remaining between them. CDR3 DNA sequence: TGCAGTGCTAGAGACCAGACTCTAGCCAAAAACATTCAGTACTTC. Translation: CSARDQTLAKNIQYF.

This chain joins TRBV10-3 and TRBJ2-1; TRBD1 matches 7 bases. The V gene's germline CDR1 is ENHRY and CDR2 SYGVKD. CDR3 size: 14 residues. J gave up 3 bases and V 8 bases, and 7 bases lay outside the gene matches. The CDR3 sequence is CAIGPRQGYNEQFF. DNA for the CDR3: TGTGCCATCGGCCCTAGACAGGGCTACAATGAGCAGTTCTTC.

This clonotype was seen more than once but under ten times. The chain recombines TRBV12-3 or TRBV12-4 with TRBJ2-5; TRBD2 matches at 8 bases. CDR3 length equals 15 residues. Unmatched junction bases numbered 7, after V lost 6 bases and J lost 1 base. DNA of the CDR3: TGTGCCAGCAGAGCTTACAGCGGGGGCCAAGAGACCCAGTACTTC. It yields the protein CASRAYSGGQETQYF.

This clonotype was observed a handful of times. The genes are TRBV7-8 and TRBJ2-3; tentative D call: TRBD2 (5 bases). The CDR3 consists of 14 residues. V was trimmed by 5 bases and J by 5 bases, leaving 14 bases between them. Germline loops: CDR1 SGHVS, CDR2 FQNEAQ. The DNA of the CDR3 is TGTGCCAGCAGCCCGCATATCGGGGTAGATACGCAGTATTTT. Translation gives CASSPHIGVDTQYF. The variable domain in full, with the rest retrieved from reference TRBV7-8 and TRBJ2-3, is GAGVSQSPRYKVAKRGQDVALRCDPISGHVSLFWYQQALGQGPEFLTYFQNEAQLDKSGLPSDRFFAERPEGSVSTLKIQRTQQEDSAVYLCASSPHIGVDTQYFGPGTRLTVL.